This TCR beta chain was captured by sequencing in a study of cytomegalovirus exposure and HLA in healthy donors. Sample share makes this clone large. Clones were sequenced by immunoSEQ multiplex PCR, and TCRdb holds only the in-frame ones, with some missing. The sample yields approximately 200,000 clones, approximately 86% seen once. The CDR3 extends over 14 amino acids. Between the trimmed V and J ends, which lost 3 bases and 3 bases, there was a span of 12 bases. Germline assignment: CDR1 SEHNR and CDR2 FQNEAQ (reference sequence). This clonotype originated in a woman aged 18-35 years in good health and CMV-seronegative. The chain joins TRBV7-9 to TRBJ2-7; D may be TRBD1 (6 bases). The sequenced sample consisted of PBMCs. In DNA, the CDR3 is TGTGCCAGCAGCTTCCCGGGACATCTCTACGAGCAGTACTTC. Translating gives CASSFPGHLYEQYF. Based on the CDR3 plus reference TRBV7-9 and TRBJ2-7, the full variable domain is DTGVSQNPRHKITKRGQNVTFRCDPISEHNRLYWYRQTLGQGPEFLTYFQNEAQLEKSRLLSDRFSAERPKGSFSTLEIQRTEQGDSAMYLCASSFPGHLYEQYFGPGTRLTVT.